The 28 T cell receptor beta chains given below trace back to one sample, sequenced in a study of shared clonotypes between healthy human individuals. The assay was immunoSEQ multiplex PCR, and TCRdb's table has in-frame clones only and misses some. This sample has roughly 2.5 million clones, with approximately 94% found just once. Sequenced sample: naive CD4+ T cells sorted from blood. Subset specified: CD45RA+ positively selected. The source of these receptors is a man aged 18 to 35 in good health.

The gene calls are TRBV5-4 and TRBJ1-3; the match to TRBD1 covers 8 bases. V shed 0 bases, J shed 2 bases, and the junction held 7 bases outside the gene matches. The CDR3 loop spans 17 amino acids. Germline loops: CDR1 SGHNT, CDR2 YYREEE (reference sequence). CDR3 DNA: TGTGCCAGCAGCTTGGCCTCTCCAGGGGGCGCTGGAAACACCATATATTTT. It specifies CASSLASPGGAGNTIYF.

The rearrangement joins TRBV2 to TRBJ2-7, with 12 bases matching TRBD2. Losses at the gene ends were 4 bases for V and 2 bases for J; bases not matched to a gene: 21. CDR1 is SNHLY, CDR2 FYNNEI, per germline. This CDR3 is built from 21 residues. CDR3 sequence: CASSVGGTGRLAGGFAYEQYF. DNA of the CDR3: TGTGCCAGCAGTGTCGGCGGGACAGGGAGGCTAGCGGGAGGGTTCGCCTACGAGCAGTACTTC.

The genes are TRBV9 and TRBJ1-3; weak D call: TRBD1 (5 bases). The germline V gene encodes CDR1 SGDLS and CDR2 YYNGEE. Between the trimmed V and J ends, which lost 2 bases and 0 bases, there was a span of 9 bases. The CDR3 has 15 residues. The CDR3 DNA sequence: TGTGCCAGCAGCGTCGACAGCCACTCTGGAAACACCATATATTTT. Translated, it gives CASSVDSHSGNTIYF.

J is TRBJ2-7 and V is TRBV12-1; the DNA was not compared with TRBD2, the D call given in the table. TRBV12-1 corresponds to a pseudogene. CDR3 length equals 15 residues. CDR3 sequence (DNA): TGTGCCAGCAGCTCACAGCGGGGAGCTATCTACGAGCAGTACTTC. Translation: CASSSQRGAIYEQYF.

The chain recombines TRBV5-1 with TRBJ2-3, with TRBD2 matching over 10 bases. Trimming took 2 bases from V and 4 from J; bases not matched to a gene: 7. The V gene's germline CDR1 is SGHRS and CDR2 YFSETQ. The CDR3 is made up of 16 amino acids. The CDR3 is CASSLRSGRAADTQYF. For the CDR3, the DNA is TGCGCCAGCAGCTTACGGAGCGGGAGGGCCGCAGATACGCAGTATTTT.

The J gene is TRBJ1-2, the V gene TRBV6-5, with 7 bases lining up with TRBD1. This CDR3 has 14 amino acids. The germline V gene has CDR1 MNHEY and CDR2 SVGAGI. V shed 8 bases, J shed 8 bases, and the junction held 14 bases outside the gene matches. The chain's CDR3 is CASSPGTAYPGYTF. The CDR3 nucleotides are TGTGCCAGCTCTCCCGGGACAGCTTATCCAGGCTACACCTTC.

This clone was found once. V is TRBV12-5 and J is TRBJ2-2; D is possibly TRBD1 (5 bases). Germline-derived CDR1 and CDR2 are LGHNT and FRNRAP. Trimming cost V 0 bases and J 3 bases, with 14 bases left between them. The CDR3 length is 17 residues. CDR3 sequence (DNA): TGTGCTAGTGGTTTGGTTCCAGGGAACAGGTACACCGGGGAGCTGTTTTTT. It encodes CASGLVPGNRYTGELFF.

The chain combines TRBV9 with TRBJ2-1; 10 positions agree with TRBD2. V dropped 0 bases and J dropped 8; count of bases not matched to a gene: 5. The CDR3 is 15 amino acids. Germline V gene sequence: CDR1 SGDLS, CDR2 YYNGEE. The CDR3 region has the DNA TGTGCCAGCAGCGTAGCGGCTAGCGGGAGCTATGAGCAGTTCTTC. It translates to CASSVAASGSYEQFF.

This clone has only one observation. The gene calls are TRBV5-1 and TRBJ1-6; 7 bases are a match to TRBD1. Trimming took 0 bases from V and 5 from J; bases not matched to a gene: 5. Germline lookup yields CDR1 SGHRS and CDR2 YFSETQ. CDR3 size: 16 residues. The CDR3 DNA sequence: TGCGCCAGCAGCTTGGACCCAGGGGGGGATAATTCACCCCTCCACTTT. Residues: CASSLDPGGDNSPLHF.

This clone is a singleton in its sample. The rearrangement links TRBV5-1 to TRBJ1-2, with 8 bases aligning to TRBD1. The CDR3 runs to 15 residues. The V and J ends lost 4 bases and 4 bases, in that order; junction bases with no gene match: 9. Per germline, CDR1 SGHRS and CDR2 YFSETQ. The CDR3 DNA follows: TGCGCCAGCAGCCCAAATACACAGGGGGGCTATGGCTACACCTTC. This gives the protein CASSPNTQGGYGYTF.

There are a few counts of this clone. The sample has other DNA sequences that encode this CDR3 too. CDR3 coding DNA: TGTGCCAGCAGTTTAAAGGGAAACACCATATATTTT. Protein: CASSLKGNTIYF. The chain uses TRBV28 and TRBJ1-3; D uncertain. Germline V gives CDR1 MDHEN, CDR2 SYDVKM. Trimming shortened V by 2 bases and J by 4 bases, and 3 bases separated the two germline ends. This CDR3 is 12 amino acids long.

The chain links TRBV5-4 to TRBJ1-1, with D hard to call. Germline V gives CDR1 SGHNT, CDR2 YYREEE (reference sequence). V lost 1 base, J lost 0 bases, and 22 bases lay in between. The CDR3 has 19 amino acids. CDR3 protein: CASSLPAGIRHDLNTEAFF. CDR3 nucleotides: TGTGCCAGCAGCTTGCCGGCGGGAATTCGTCATGACCTGAACACTGAAGCTTTCTTT.

CDR3 nucleotides: TGTGCCAGCAGTGAGACGGGACAGGGTCACGAGCAGTACTTC. It yields the protein CASSETGQGHEQYF. V usage is TRBV25-1 and J usage is TRBJ2-7; 9 bases match TRBD1. Germline V gene sequence: CDR1 MGHDK, CDR2 SYGVNS. The CDR3 runs 14 residues. J gave up 5 bases and V 3 bases, and 5 bases lay outside the gene matches.

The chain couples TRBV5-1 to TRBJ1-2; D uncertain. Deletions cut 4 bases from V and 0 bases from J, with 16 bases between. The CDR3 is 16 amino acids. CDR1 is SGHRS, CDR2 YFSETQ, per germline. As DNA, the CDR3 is TGCGCCAGCAGCCCGACGACCACAGTAGCTAACTATGGCTACACCTTC. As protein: CASSPTTTVANYGYTF.

CDR3 loop: CAWTRDRGQQETQYF. The CDR3 nucleotides read TGTGCCTGGACCCGGGACAGGGGCCAACAAGAGACCCAGTACTTC. The chain joins TRBV30 to TRBJ2-5; 10 nucleotides line up with TRBD1. Germline lookup yields CDR1 GTSNPN and CDR2 SVGIG (reference sequence). J was trimmed by 2 bases and V by 4 bases; bases with no gene match: 7. The CDR3 sequence is 15 residues long. The full variable domain, in which reference TRBV30 and TRBJ2-5 provide the parts outside the CDR3, is SQTIHQWPATLVQPVGSPLSLECTVEGTSNPNLYWYRQAAGRGLQLLFYSVGIGQISSEVPQNLSASRPQDRQFILSSKKLLLSDSGFYLCAWTRDRGQQETQYFGPGTRLLVL.

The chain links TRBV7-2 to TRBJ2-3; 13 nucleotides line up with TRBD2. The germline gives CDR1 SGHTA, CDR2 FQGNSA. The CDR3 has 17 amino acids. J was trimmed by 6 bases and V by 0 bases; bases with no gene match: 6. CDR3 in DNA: TGTGCCAGCAGCTTAGCGCCGACTAGCGGGAGGTGGGATACGCAGTATTTT. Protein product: CASSLAPTSGRWDTQYF. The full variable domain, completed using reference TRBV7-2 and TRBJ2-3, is GAGVSQSPSNKVTEKGKDVELRCDPISGHTALYWYRQSLGQGLEFLIYFQGNSAPDKSGLPSDRFSAERTGGSVSTLTIQRTQQEDSAVYLCASSLAPTSGRWDTQYFGPGTRLTVL.

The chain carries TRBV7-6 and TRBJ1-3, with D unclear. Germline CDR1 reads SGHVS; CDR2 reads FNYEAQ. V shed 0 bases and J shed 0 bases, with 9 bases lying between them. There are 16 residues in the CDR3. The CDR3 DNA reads TGTGCCAGCAGCTTAGCGACCGCAAACTCTGGAAACACCATATATTTT. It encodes CASSLATANSGNTIYF.

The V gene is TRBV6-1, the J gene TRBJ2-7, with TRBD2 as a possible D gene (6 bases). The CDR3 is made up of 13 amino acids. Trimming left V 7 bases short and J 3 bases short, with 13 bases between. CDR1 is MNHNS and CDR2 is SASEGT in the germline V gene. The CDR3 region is CASTISGLYEQYF. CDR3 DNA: TGTGCCAGCACCATAAGCGGGCTCTACGAGCAGTACTTC.

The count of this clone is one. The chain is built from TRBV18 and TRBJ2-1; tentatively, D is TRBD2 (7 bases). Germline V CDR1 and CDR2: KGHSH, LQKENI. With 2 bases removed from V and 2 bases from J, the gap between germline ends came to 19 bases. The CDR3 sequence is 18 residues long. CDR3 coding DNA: TGTGCCAGCTCACCAGTGGGCGGGGGCGGCGGTGCCTACAATGAGCAGTTCTTC. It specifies CASSPVGGGGGAYNEQFF.

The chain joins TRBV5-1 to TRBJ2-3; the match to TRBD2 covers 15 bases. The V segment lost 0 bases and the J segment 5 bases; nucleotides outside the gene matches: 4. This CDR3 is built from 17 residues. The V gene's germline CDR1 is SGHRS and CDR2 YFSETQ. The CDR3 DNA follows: TGCGCCAGCAGCTTGGCGGGGACTAGCGGGGGGATAGATACGCAGTATTTT. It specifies CASSLAGTSGGIDTQYF. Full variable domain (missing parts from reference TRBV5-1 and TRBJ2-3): KAGVTQTPRYLIKTRGQQVTLSCSPISGHRSVSWYQQTPGQGLQFLFEYFSETQRNKGNFPGRFSGRQFSNSRSEMNVSTLELGDSALYLCASSLAGTSGGIDTQYFGPGTRLTVL.

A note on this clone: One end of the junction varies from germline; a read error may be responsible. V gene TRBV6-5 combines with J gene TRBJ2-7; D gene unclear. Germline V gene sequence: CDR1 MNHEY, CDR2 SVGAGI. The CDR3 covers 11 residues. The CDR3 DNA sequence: TGTGCCATCAGTGAATCCTACGAGCAGTACTTC. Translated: CAISESYEQYF.

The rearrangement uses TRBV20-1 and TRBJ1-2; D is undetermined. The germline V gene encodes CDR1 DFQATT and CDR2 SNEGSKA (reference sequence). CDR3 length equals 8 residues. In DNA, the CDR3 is TGCGGATATGAGGGCTACACCTTC. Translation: CGYEGYTF.

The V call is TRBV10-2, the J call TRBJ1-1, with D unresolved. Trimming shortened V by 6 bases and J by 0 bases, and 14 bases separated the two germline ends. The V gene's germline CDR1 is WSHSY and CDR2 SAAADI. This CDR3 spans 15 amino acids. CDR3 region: CASRLTAGMNTEAFF. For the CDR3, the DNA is TGCGCCAGCAGGCTCACGGCAGGTATGAACACTGAAGCTTTCTTT.

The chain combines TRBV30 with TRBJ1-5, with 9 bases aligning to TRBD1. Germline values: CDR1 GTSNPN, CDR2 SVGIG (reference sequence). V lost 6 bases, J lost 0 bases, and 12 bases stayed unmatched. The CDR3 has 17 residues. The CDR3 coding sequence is TGTGCCTGCACCCCCGGACAGGGGATCAATAGCAATCAGCCCCAGCATTTT. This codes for CACTPGQGINSNQPQHF.

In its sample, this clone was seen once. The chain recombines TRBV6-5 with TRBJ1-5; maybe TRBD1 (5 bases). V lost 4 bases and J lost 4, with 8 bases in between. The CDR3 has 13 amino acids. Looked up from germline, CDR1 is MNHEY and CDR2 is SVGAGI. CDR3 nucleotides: TGTGCCAGCAGTTTCGACAGAAATCAGCCCCAGCATTTT. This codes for CASSFDRNQPQHF.

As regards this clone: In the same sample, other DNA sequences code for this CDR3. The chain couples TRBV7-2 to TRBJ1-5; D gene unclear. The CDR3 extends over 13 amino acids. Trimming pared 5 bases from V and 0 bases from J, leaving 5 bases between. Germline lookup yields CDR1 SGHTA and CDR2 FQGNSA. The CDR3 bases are TGTGCCAGCAGCCCCCATAGCAATCAGCCCCAGCATTTT. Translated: CASSPHSNQPQHF.

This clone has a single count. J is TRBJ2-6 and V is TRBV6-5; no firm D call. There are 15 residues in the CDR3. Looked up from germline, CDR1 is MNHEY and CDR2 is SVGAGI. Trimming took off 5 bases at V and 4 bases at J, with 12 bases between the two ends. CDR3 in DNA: TGTGCCAGCAGTCCTTCGGCCGGGGGGGCCAACGTCCTGACTTTC. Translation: CASSPSAGGANVLTF.

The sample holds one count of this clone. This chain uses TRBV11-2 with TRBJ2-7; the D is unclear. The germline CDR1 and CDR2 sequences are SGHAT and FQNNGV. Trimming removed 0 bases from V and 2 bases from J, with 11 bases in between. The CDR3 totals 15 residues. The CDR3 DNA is TGTGCCAGCAGCTTAGACTATTACAGTACCTACGAGCAGTACTTC. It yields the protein CASSLDYYSTYEQYF.